These 22 T cell receptor beta chains were all obtained from the same sample, sequenced in a study of T cell responses to AZD1222 COVID-19 vaccine. The repertoire was sequenced with immunoSEQ multiplex PCR; TCRdb's copy has only in-frame clones and lacks some. In the table there are approximately 140,000 clones, about 89% of which are singletons. Specimen: peripheral blood, collected on day 0 of AZD1222 vaccination. Receptors were obtained from an adult in good health.

The V gene is TRBV2, the J gene TRBJ2-1; D call uncertain. V was cut by 8 bases and J by 4 bases, with 12 bases left in between. CDR1 and CDR2 from the germline V gene are SNHLY and FYNNEI. There are 13 residues in the CDR3. The CDR3, as DNA: TGTGCCAGCTCGTCCCAGGCTTACAATGAGCAGTTCTTC. Its protein is CASSSQAYNEQFF.

The chain combines TRBV24-1 with TRBJ2-1, with TRBD2 matching 11 bases. The CDR3 has 17 amino acids. Germline V gene lookup returns CDR1 KGHDR and CDR2 SFDVKD. J gave up 1 base and V 2 bases, and 3 bases lay outside the gene matches. CDR3 sequence: CATSDSTSGKSYNEQFF. As DNA, the CDR3 is TGTGCCACCAGTGATTCGACTAGCGGGAAATCCTACAATGAGCAGTTCTTC.

The rearrangement uses TRBV4-2 and TRBJ2-3; TRBD2 matches at 12 bases. Germline CDR1 is LGHNA and CDR2 is YNFKEQ. The CDR3 has 16 residues. J gave up 4 bases and V 4 bases, and 6 bases lay outside the gene matches. The CDR3 region is CASSLAGTSGSDTQYF. DNA for the CDR3: TGTGCCAGCAGCCTCGCCGGGACTAGCGGGTCAGATACGCAGTATTTT.

This CDR3 reads CASSLRGVVGNTIYF. CDR3 bases: TGTGCCAGCAGTTTAAGAGGGGTGGTAGGAAACACCATATATTTT. V and J are TRBV27 and TRBJ1-3; a weak D match, TRBD1 (5 bases). Deletions cut 2 bases from V and 4 bases from J, with 12 bases between. Germline assignment: CDR1 MNHEY and CDR2 SMNVEV (reference sequence). This CDR3 has 15 amino acids.

This chain links TRBV7-9 with TRBJ1-6; D is unresolved. This CDR3 region has 13 residues. Between the trimmed V and J ends, which lost 5 bases and 7 bases, there was a span of 9 bases. Germline CDR1 reads SEHNR; CDR2 reads FQNEAQ (reference sequence). In DNA, the CDR3 is TGTGCCAGCAGCCTAGGACCAAATTCACCCCTCCACTTT. Amino acids: CASSLGPNSPLHF.

This chain's CDR3 is CATSDQLAGGIDTQYF. CDR3 in DNA: TGTGCCACCAGCGACCAATTAGCGGGAGGCATAGATACGCAGTATTTT. J is TRBJ2-3 and V is TRBV15; 10 positions match TRBD2. Germline-derived CDR1 and CDR2 are LNHNV and YYDKDF (reference sequence). J was trimmed by 5 bases and V by 5 bases; bases with no gene match: 10. CDR3 size: 16 residues.

V is TRBV9 and J is TRBJ1-4; 10 nucleotides agree with TRBD1. This CDR3 has 16 amino acids. Germline V gives CDR1 SGDLS, CDR2 YYNGEE. The V gene end was trimmed by 4 bases and the J gene end by 1 base; junction bases not matched to a gene: 4. CDR3 bases: TGTGCCAGCAGCCCGGGACAGGGGTTAACTAATGAAAAACTGTTTTTT. It is translated as CASSPGQGLTNEKLFF.

The chain is built from TRBV29-1 and TRBJ1-2; 7 bases map to TRBD1. Per germline, CDR1 SQVTM and CDR2 ANQGSEA. V dropped 3 bases and J dropped 3; count of bases not matched to a gene: 13. This CDR3 spans 16 amino acids. The CDR3 protein is CSVDPTGDSLDYGYTF. The CDR3 bases are TGCAGCGTTGACCCCACAGGGGACTCTCTAGACTATGGCTACACCTTC.

This chain uses TRBV28 with TRBJ1-2; D not certain. Germline V gives CDR1 MDHEN, CDR2 SYDVKM. V lost 9 bases and J 5 bases, leaving 13 bases between the germline ends. This CDR3 is built from 12 residues. The CDR3 region has the DNA TGTGCCAGTTACAGTCATCGGTATGGCTACACCTTC. Its translation: CASYSHRYGYTF.

The genes are TRBV28 and TRBJ2-1; 8 bases match TRBD2. V dropped 4 bases and J dropped 3; count of bases not matched to a gene: 5. The CDR3 spans 15 residues. The germline V gene encodes CDR1 MDHEN and CDR2 SYDVKM. CDR3 coding DNA: TGTGCCAGCAGTTACGGAGCGGGAGACTACAATGAGCAGTTCTTC. This translates into CASSYGAGDYNEQFF. Variable domain in full (rest from reference TRBV28 and TRBJ2-1): DVKVTQSSRYLVKRTGEKVFLECVQDMDHENMFWYRQDPGLGLRLIYFSYDVKMKEKGDIPEGYSVSREKKERFSLILESASTNQTSMYLCASSYGAGDYNEQFFGPGTRLTVL.

This chain connects TRBV18 to TRBJ2-7; perhaps TRBD1 as D (6 bases). The ends were cut back, 2 bases at V and 3 bases at J, with 11 bases in the middle. The CDR3 is 14 residues long. The germline gives CDR1 KGHSH, CDR2 LQKENI. Here the CDR3 reads CASSPAGAYYEQYF. The CDR3 bases are TGTGCCAGCTCACCAGCAGGGGCCTACTACGAGCAGTACTTC.

This rearrangement joins TRBV5-1 to TRBJ1-4; no reliable D call. In germline, CDR1 is SGHRS, CDR2 YFSETQ. CDR3 length equals 14 residues. V was cut by 0 bases and J by 5 bases, with 8 bases left in between. In DNA form, the CDR3 reads TGCGCCAGCAGCTTGGGGAGAGGCAATGAAAAACTGTTTTTT. Its protein is CASSLGRGNEKLFF. The full variable domain, in which reference TRBV5-1 and TRBJ1-4 provide the parts outside the CDR3, is KAGVTQTPRYLIKTRGQQVTLSCSPISGHRSVSWYQQTPGQGLQFLFEYFSETQRNKGNFPGRFSGRQFSNSRSEMNVSTLELGDSALYLCASSLGRGNEKLFFGSGTQLSVL.

The CDR3 DNA is TGTGCCAGCAGCCATCGACCGGGAGGATCCTACAATGAGCAGTTCTTC. Protein product: CASSHRPGGSYNEQFF. This sequence joins TRBV14 and TRBJ2-1, with 7 positions matching TRBD2. Trimming took 3 bases from V and 1 from J; bases not matched to a gene: 6. The CDR3 is 16 residues long. Germline V lookup: CDR1 SGHDN, CDR2 FVKESK.

This clone showed up just once. The rearrangement uses TRBV19 and TRBJ1-1; TRBD1 matches 7 bases. Trimming removed 7 bases from V and 3 bases from J; junction bases left unmatched: 8. The germline CDR1 and CDR2 sequences are LNHDA and SQIVND (reference sequence). The CDR3 runs to 14 residues. The CDR3 DNA is TGTGCCAGTATAAGGGGGCTTGGGGACACTGAAGCTTTCTTT. It specifies CASIRGLGDTEAFF.

This clone was recorded a few times. The chain is built from TRBV7-3 and TRBJ2-2, with 12 bases aligning to TRBD2. The CDR3 extends over 16 amino acids. The germline V gene encodes CDR1 SGHTA and CDR2 FQGTGA. J gave up 2 bases and V 3 bases, and 1 base lay outside the gene matches. The DNA of the CDR3 is TGTGCCAGCAGCTTCGGACTAGCGGGAAACACCGGGGAGCTGTTTTTT. Amino acid sequence: CASSFGLAGNTGELFF.

The gene calls are TRBV5-1 and TRBJ2-5; either TRBD1 or TRBD2 may supply D (6 bases each). V was clipped by 2 bases and J by 4 bases, with 15 bases between them. CDR3 length equals 15 residues. In germline, CDR1 is SGHRS, CDR2 YFSETQ. DNA for the CDR3: TGCGCCAGCAGCTTTCTCGGGAGCAGGGGAGAGACCCAGTACTTC. Its protein is CASSFLGSRGETQYF.

The rearrangement links TRBV19 to TRBJ2-2; D may be TRBD1 or TRBD2 (5 bases each). The germline gives CDR1 LNHDA, CDR2 SQIVND (reference sequence). V was pared by 5 bases and J by 5 bases, with 15 bases between. This CDR3 has 15 residues. CDR3 sequence (DNA): TGTGCCAGTAGTCCGTGGGGGTTTAGGACCGGGGAGCTGTTTTTT. Translated, it gives CASSPWGFRTGELFF. Full variable domain (remainder filled in from reference TRBV19 and TRBJ2-2): DGGITQSPKYLFRKEGQNVTLSCEQNLNHDAMYWYRQDPGQGLRLIYYSQIVNDFQKGDIAEGYSVSREKKESFPLTVTSAQKNPTAFYLCASSPWGFRTGELFFGEGSRLTVL.

The V call is TRBV5-4, the J call TRBJ2-1; TRBD2 matches at 7 bases. From germline, CDR1 is SGHNT and CDR2 YYREEE (reference sequence). The CDR3 runs 12 residues. J gave up 10 bases and V 4 bases, and 5 bases lay outside the gene matches. The DNA of the CDR3 is TGTGCCAGCAGCCGTCAGACTAGCGAGCAGTTCTTC. Translation: CASSRQTSEQFF.

The chain couples TRBV6-1 to TRBJ1-6; no reliable D call. Germline values: CDR1 MNHNS, CDR2 SASEGT. This CDR3 has 15 residues. Trimming left V 1 base short and J 6 bases short, with 10 bases between. CDR3 region: CASSEVRSLNSPLHF. The CDR3 DNA reads as TGTGCCAGCAGTGAAGTGCGTTCACTTAATTCACCCCTCCACTTT.

This clone has a single count. The chain carries TRBV7-8 and TRBJ1-4; possibly TRBD1 for D (5 bases). CDR1 is SGHVS and CDR2 is FQNEAQ in the germline V gene. The CDR3 is 15 amino acids. The germline V and J ends were trimmed by 5 bases and 4 bases, with 14 bases remaining between them. CDR3 DNA sequence: TGTGCCAGCAGCCAAGGGGTCCTCGATAATGAAAAACTGTTTTTT. Translated, it gives CASSQGVLDNEKLFF. Full variable domain (rest looked up from reference TRBV7-8 and TRBJ1-4): GAGVSQSPRYKVAKRGQDVALRCDPISGHVSLFWYQQALGQGPEFLTYFQNEAQLDKSGLPSDRFFAERPEGSVSTLKIQRTQQEDSAVYLCASSQGVLDNEKLFFGSGTQLSVL.

V gene TRBV6-1 combines with J gene TRBJ1-1; the match to TRBD1 covers 7 bases. Germline V gene sequence: CDR1 MNHNS, CDR2 SASEGT. This CDR3 comprises 13 residues. V trimming: 0 bases; J trimming: 8 bases; junction bases outside the gene matches: 3. The CDR3 DNA reads as TGTGCCAGCAGTGAAGCGCTGGGACAGGAAGCTTTCTTT. Protein product: CASSEALGQEAFF.

The chain combines TRBV19 with TRBJ1-1; no clear D gene. The germline CDR1 and CDR2 sequences are LNHDA and SQIVND (reference sequence). Between the trimmed V and J ends, which lost 10 bases and 1 base, there was a span of 10 bases. CDR3 length equals 12 residues. CDR3 bases: TGTGCCACCAAAGGTCCGAACACTGAAGCTTTCTTT. It codes for CATKGPNTEAFF.